The 20 T cell receptor beta chains given below trace back to one sample, sequenced in a study of blood T cell repertoires in COVID-19. Libraries were prepared by immunoSEQ multiplex PCR; TCRdb keeps only in-frame clonotypes and omits some of them. The profile shows 390,000 or so clones, 85% to 90% of them singletons. Material for sequencing was PBMCs or T cells enriched from blood (not recorded which). The receptors here all came from a man younger than 35 who had recovered from COVID-19.

The V gene is TRBV9, the J gene TRBJ1-4; D gene ambiguous. Trimming pared 6 bases from V and 3 bases from J, leaving 21 bases between. Germline loops: CDR1 SGDLS, CDR2 YYNGEE. This CDR3 contains 17 residues. The CDR3 loop is CASIPTWRPIANEKLFF. Written as DNA, the CDR3 is TGTGCCAGCATCCCGACTTGGCGTCCGATAGCTAATGAAAAACTGTTTTTT.

J is TRBJ2-5 and V is TRBV7-2; 12 bases are a match to TRBD1. The V segment lost 4 bases and the J segment 1 base; nucleotides outside the gene matches: 4. The CDR3 contains 16 residues. CDR1 SGHTA and CDR2 FQGNSA come from the germline V gene. The CDR3 region is CASSSGTGGRQETQYF. The CDR3 DNA reads as TGTGCCAGCAGCTCAGGGACAGGGGGCCGCCAAGAGACCCAGTACTTC.

This chain uses TRBV6-5 with TRBJ2-7; D is unresolved. V was cut by 0 bases and J by 2 bases, with 11 bases left in between. CDR3 length: 15 residues. Per the germline V gene, CDR1 is MNHEY and CDR2 is SVGAGI. The CDR3 reads CASSYSLGRTYEQYF. For the CDR3, the DNA is TGTGCCAGCAGTTACTCGCTGGGCAGGACCTACGAGCAGTACTTC.

CDR3 DNA: TGTGCCAGCAGCCAAACCATGACTAAATCACCCCTCCACTTT. Translation: CASSQTMTKSPLHF. V usage is TRBV3-1 (or the pseudogene TRBV3-2) and J usage is TRBJ1-6; no firm D call. The CDR3 is made up of 14 amino acids. From germline, CDR1 is LGHDT and CDR2 YNNKEL (reference sequence). Trimming removed 2 bases at V and 10 bases at J, with 12 bases between.

This clone occurred once. The chain has TRBV10-3 and TRBJ2-3; D is undetermined. The CDR3 is 16 residues long. Germline V lookup: CDR1 ENHRY, CDR2 SYGVKD. V lost 11 bases and J 4 bases, leaving 25 bases between the germline ends. The chain's CDR3 is CAPVYTFFSSADTQYF. CDR3 nucleotide sequence: TGTGCCCCGGTTTATACCTTTTTTTCGTCGGCAGATACGCAGTATTTT.

This rearrangement joins TRBV28 to TRBJ2-1; TRBD2 might be the D (5 bases). The CDR3 is made up of 14 amino acids. CDR1 and CDR2 (germline): MDHEN, SYDVKM. Deletions cut 5 bases from V and 12 bases from J, with 20 bases between. The CDR3 DNA sequence: TGTGCCAGCAGTCTTACCCCCGGCGAGGGTGGGCAGTTCTTC. Protein product: CASSLTPGEGGQFF.

The chain uses TRBV2 and TRBJ1-2; TRBD1 agrees at 8 bases. The V and J ends lost 5 bases and 5 bases, in that order; junction bases with no gene match: 4. The CDR3 consists of 13 residues. CDR1 and CDR2 (germline): SNHLY, FYNNEI. The CDR3 bases are TGTGCCAGCAGTAATACAGGGGGTTATGGCTACACCTTC. It yields the protein CASSNTGGYGYTF. The full variable domain, rest sourced from reference TRBV2 and TRBJ1-2, is EPEVTQTPSHQVTQMGQEVILRCVPISNHLYFYWYRQILGQKVEFLVSFYNNEISEKSEIFDDQFSVERPDGSNFTLKIRSTKLEDSAMYFCASSNTGGYGYTFGSGTRLTVV.

The chain links TRBV5-1 to TRBJ2-7; 8 bases align to TRBD2. Germline loops: CDR1 SGHRS, CDR2 YFSETQ. Losses at the gene ends were 4 bases for V and 0 bases for J; bases not matched to a gene: 3. This CDR3 has 14 residues. CDR3 in DNA: TGCGCCAGCAGCCCCGGGACTAGCTCCTACGAGCAGTACTTC. This gives the protein CASSPGTSSYEQYF.

The V call is TRBV7-9, the J call TRBJ2-7; 7 nucleotides agree with TRBD2. The trim removed 5 bases at V and 2 bases at J, leaving 12 bases unmatched. Germline V gene sequence: CDR1 SEHNR, CDR2 FQNEAQ (reference sequence). The CDR3 runs 16 residues. This CDR3 is CASSRIRTRRAYEQYF. The DNA of the CDR3 is TGTGCCAGCAGCCGAATTAGGACTAGACGGGCCTACGAGCAGTACTTC.

The chain employs TRBV10-3 and TRBJ2-7, with D possibly matching TRBD2 (6 bases). Germline loops: CDR1 ENHRY, CDR2 SYGVKD. V was clipped by 7 bases and J by 3 bases, with 16 bases between them. The CDR3 consists of 14 residues. The CDR3 DNA reads TGTGCCATCACGGACGGGAGCGAAAACTACGAGCAGTACTTC. Translating gives CAITDGSENYEQYF.

The rearrangement links TRBV10-3 to TRBJ1-4, with 8 bases that match TRBD1. CDR3 length: 15 amino acids. Germline V gives CDR1 ENHRY, CDR2 SYGVKD. The junction had 3 bases not matched to a gene; V was cut back by 6 bases and J by 0 bases. The CDR3 nucleotides read TGTGCCATCAGATCAGGGGGCGCAACTAATGAAAAACTGTTTTTT. This sequence encodes CAIRSGGATNEKLFF.

The chain uses TRBV18 and TRBJ2-3; the match to TRBD1 covers 10 bases. Germline V lookup: CDR1 KGHSH, CDR2 LQKENI. V lost 4 bases, J lost 7 bases, and 14 bases stayed unmatched. The CDR3 consists of 17 residues. This CDR3 is CASSLLPGQGTVYTQYF. The CDR3 DNA reads TGTGCCAGCTCACTTCTTCCGGGACAGGGGACGGTCTATACGCAGTATTTT.

This CDR3 is CASSWTPDYNNEQFF. In DNA, the CDR3 is TGCGCCAGCAGCTGGACCCCGGACTACAACAATGAGCAGTTCTTC. V is TRBV5-1 and J is TRBJ2-1; maybe TRBD2 (6 bases). V was shortened by 3 bases and J by 5 bases, with 15 bases between the two germline ends. Germline lookup yields CDR1 SGHRS and CDR2 YFSETQ. The CDR3 loop spans 15 amino acids.

The J gene is TRBJ2-5, the V gene TRBV9; D possibly corresponds to TRBD1 (6 bases). The V gene lost 4 bases and the J gene lost 5 bases, with 15 bases spanning the gap. The germline CDR1 and CDR2 sequences are SGDLS and YYNGEE. The CDR3 has 14 residues. CDR3 region: CASSHRDRRETQYF. Written as DNA, the CDR3 is TGTGCCAGCAGCCACAGGGATCGGAGGGAGACCCAGTACTTC.

The chain carries TRBV24-1 and TRBJ2-7; D gene unclear. Trimming removed 3 bases at V and 3 bases at J, with 8 bases between. The CDR3 has 13 residues. Germline lookup yields CDR1 KGHDR and CDR2 SFDVKD. The CDR3 sequence: CATSDGPHYEQYF. The CDR3 nucleotides read TGTGCCACCAGTGATGGCCCTCACTACGAGCAGTACTTC.

The chain couples TRBV18 to TRBJ2-3, with 7 bases lining up with TRBD1. V dropped 2 bases and J dropped 5; count of bases not matched to a gene: 7. The CDR3 runs to 15 residues. Germline loops: CDR1 KGHSH, CDR2 LQKENI. CDR3 region: CASSPEGQDRDTQYF. CDR3 sequence (DNA): TGTGCCAGCTCACCAGAAGGACAGGACAGAGATACGCAGTATTTT. The full variable domain, its missing parts supplied by reference TRBV18 and TRBJ2-3, is NAGVMQNPRHLVRRRGQEARLRCSPMKGHSHVYWYRQLPEEGLKFMVYLQKENIIDESGMPKERFSAEFPKEGPSILRIQQVVRGDSAAYFCASSPEGQDRDTQYFGPGTRLTVL.

The rearrangement joins TRBV4-2 to TRBJ2-2; TRBD1 matches 7 bases. The CDR3 has 17 residues. The germline V gene encodes CDR1 LGHNA and CDR2 YNFKEQ. Unmatched junction bases numbered 7, after V lost 2 bases and J lost 1 base. CDR3 region: CASSQLQGGENTGELFF. In nucleotides, the CDR3 is TGTGCCAGCAGCCAACTACAAGGGGGCGAGAACACCGGGGAGCTGTTTTTT.

The V call is TRBV29-1, the J call TRBJ1-1; no clear D gene. Germline V gives CDR1 SQVTM, CDR2 ANQGSEA. Trimming took off 3 bases at V and 7 bases at J, with 12 bases between the two ends. The CDR3 is made up of 12 amino acids. Here the CDR3 reads CSVDGGPLEAFF. CDR3 sequence (DNA): TGCAGCGTTGATGGAGGGCCCCTTGAAGCTTTCTTT.

V usage is TRBV5-4 and J usage is TRBJ2-2, with D maybe TRBD2 (7 bases). V dropped 3 bases and J dropped 0 bases, with 12 bases sitting between them. Germline assignment: CDR1 SGHNT and CDR2 YYREEE (reference sequence). The CDR3 covers 16 residues. The CDR3 region is CASSSGGRTNTGELFF. CDR3 in DNA: TGTGCCAGCAGCTCGGGGGGCAGAACGAACACCGGGGAGCTGTTTTTT. The variable domain in full, with the rest retrieved from reference TRBV5-4 and TRBJ2-2, is ETGVTQSPTHLIKTRGQQVTLRCSSQSGHNTVSWYQQALGQGPQFIFQYYREEENGRGNFPPRFSGLQFPNYSSELNVNALELDDSALYLCASSSGGRTNTGELFFGEGSRLTVL.

This chain connects TRBV9 to TRBJ2-5; TRBD2 matches at 7 bases. Trimming took 2 bases from V and 0 from J; bases not matched to a gene: 4. CDR1 and CDR2 from the germline V gene are SGDLS and YYNGEE. The CDR3 covers 15 residues. CDR3 DNA sequence: TGTGCCAGCAGCGTCACTAGCGCAAACCAAGAGACCCAGTACTTC. Encoded protein: CASSVTSANQETQYF. Drawing the rest from reference TRBV9 and TRBJ2-5, the complete variable domain is DSGVTQTPKHLITATGQRVTLRCSPRSGDLSVYWYQQSLDQGLQFLIQYYNGEERAKGNILERFSAQQFPDLHSELNLSSLELGDSALYFCASSVTSANQETQYFGPGTRLLVL.